The present T cell receptor (beta chain) was sequenced within a study of T cells in Graves' hyperthyroidism and ophthalmopathy. General study findings and limits: A model of 13 V-J pairs discriminated ophthalmopathy from stable hyperthyroidism.

Germline CDR1 and CDR2: MNHEY and SVGAGI. The CDR3 spans 12 residues. The TCR beta CDR3 regions underwent amplification using RNA transcripts as the source. The primer set for the first-round RT-PCR of the TCR CDR3 was HTBI. TCRdb re-called the multiplex PCR reads through MiXCR, storing one row per CDR3 protein. The sample yields under 550,000 distinct CDR3 sequences, approximately 20% seen once. Concerning this clonotype itself: Its antigen is undetermined. A read error may produce the germline difference seen at one junction end.

Exclusions: uncontrolled infection, other autoimmune disease, pregnancy, lactation. The sample consisted of blood. This rearrangement joins TRBV6-5 to TRBJ1-2; TRBD1 matches 8 bases. The sequence was collected from a man aged 35-49 years with Graves' ophthalmopathy. CDR3 in amino acids: CASTYRGGGYTF. The CDR3 nucleotides are TGTGCCAGCACTTACAGGGGGGGTGGCTACACCTTC.